This TCR beta chain was identified in a study of cytomegalovirus exposure and HLA in healthy donors. Study results and caveats: In a later analysis, TCR beta V- and J-gene trimming showed a link to a missense DCLRE1C variant. It has been reported that TCR beta sequences accurately predicted the HLA-A and HLA-B alleles of most subjects. Excluded were some V segments that proved indistinguishable, including TRBV6-2 and TRBV6-3. Reports described diagnosis of cytomegalovirus status by the classifier as highly specific and sensitive.

It was with 60 Vbeta and 13 Jbeta primers that the PCR ran. Here immunoSEQ multiplex PCR was the method, and the copy in TCRdb shows in-frame clones only, minus some. The sample yields approximately 170,000 clones, approximately 84% seen once. This clone was seen once. Its antigen is unknown. V was clipped by 1 base and J by 5 bases; unmatched bases: 7. This CDR3 is built from 18 residues. From germline, CDR1 is SGHVS and CDR2 FQNEAQ. Sequenced sample: PBMCs. This clonotype was obtained from a woman aged 40 to 50 in good health and CMV-seropositive. V usage is TRBV7-8 and J usage is TRBJ2-5; 16 nucleotides align to TRBD2. Written as DNA, the CDR3 is TGTGCCAGCAGCTTAGTTGAGGGACTAGCGGGGGGGGGCGAGACCCAGTACTTC. This codes for CASSLVEGLAGGGETQYF.